A single sample is the source of the 31 T cell receptor beta chains below, sequenced in a study of cytomegalovirus exposure and HLA in healthy donors. Repertoires were generated with immunoSEQ multiplex PCR, while TCRdb's copy carries only in-frame clones and drops some. The sample records under 250,000 clones, over 80% being singletons. The sequencing input was PBMCs. These receptors all stem from a woman between 18 and 29 years old in good health and CMV-seronegative.

The rearrangement links TRBV9 to TRBJ1-5; 9 nucleotides align to TRBD1. V was pared by 2 bases and J by 6 bases, with 3 bases of the junction left unmatched. CDR1 SGDLS and CDR2 YYNGEE come from the germline V gene. The CDR3 runs to 14 residues. CDR3 loop: CASSVTGGAQPQHF. CDR3 bases: TGTGCCAGCAGCGTTACAGGGGGCGCTCAGCCCCAGCATTTT.

This clone was found a few times. V and J are TRBV2 and TRBJ2-3; 13 bases line up with TRBD2. CDR3 length equals 18 residues. V lost 4 bases, J lost 0 bases, and 7 bases stayed unmatched. CDR1 is SNHLY and CDR2 is FYNNEI in the germline V gene. The CDR3 sequence is CASSGGRGLAGSTDTQYF. CDR3 nucleotides: TGTGCCAGCAGTGGGGGCAGGGGACTAGCGGGAAGCACAGATACGCAGTATTTT. Together with reference TRBV2 and TRBJ2-3, the CDR3 gives the full variable domain: EPEVTQTPSHQVTQMGQEVILRCVPISNHLYFYWYRQILGQKVEFLVSFYNNEISEKSEIFDDQFSVERPDGSNFTLKIRSTKLEDSAMYFCASSGGRGLAGSTDTQYFGPGTRLTVL.

DNA of the CDR3: TGTGCCTGGAGCGGCGGAGCGCCCTATCAGCCCCAGCATTTT. This sequence encodes CAWSGGAPYQPQHF. The gene calls are TRBV30 and TRBJ1-5; D remains ambiguous. From germline, CDR1 is GTSNPN and CDR2 SVGIG (reference sequence). V shed 3 bases and J shed 5 bases, with 14 bases lying between them. The CDR3 is made up of 14 amino acids.

The chain has TRBV9 and TRBJ1-4; no reliable D call. Trimming cost V 1 base and J 0 bases, with 34 bases left between them. CDR1 SGDLS and CDR2 YYNGEE come from the germline V gene. The CDR3 is made up of 24 amino acids. The CDR3 sequence: CASSVKSPRFESPEQIATNEKLFF. The DNA of the CDR3 is TGTGCCAGCAGCGTAAAAAGCCCCCGCTTTGAGTCCCCTGAACAGATAGCAACTAATGAAAAACTGTTTTTT.

The chain has TRBV6-5 and TRBJ1-1; 7 bases fit TRBD1. Germline CDR1 and CDR2: MNHEY and SVGAGI. This CDR3 region has 15 residues. The junction had 10 bases not matched to a gene; V was cut back by 7 bases and J by 2 bases. The chain's CDR3 is CASTYGDSPNTEAFF. In nucleotides, the CDR3 is TGTGCCAGCACCTACGGGGACAGTCCTAACACTGAAGCTTTCTTT.

The chain is built from TRBV7-3 and TRBJ2-7; D is perhaps TRBD1 (5 bases). This CDR3 contains 14 residues. The V end was cut by 6 bases, the J end by 7 bases, with 19 bases between. Per germline, CDR1 SGHTA and CDR2 FQGTGA. The CDR3 sequence is CASSISAGLGEQYF. Written as DNA, the CDR3 is TGTGCCAGCAGTATCTCGGCAGGGCTGGGGGAGCAGTACTTC.

The V call is TRBV27, the J call TRBJ2-2; TRBD2 agrees at 7 bases. V trimming: 5 bases; J trimming: 6 bases; junction bases outside the gene matches: 9. Germline CDR1 and CDR2: MNHEY and SMNVEV (reference sequence). The CDR3 runs 15 residues. This chain's CDR3 is CASSPRTRSPGELFF. The CDR3 coding sequence is TGTGCCAGCAGTCCTAGGACTAGATCGCCCGGGGAGCTGTTTTTT.

V is TRBV29-1 and J is TRBJ2-7; D gene uncertain. Between the trimmed V and J ends, which lost 5 bases and 3 bases, there was a span of 11 bases. Germline-derived CDR1 and CDR2 are SQVTM and ANQGSEA. The CDR3 loop spans 12 amino acids. The CDR3 nucleotides are TGCAGCGTTACGGGTCTTGACTACGAGCAGTACTTC. This translates into CSVTGLDYEQYF.

The chain has TRBV5-4 and TRBJ2-7; TRBD1 matches 7 bases. Germline CDR1 is SGHNT and CDR2 is YYREEE (reference sequence). CDR3 length equals 14 residues. V lost 4 bases to trimming and J lost 5 bases; unmatched junction nucleotides: 9. CDR3 DNA sequence: TGTGCCAGCAGCAGCACAGGGGTTACTGACGAGCAGTACTTC. Amino acid sequence: CASSSTGVTDEQYF.

This chain's CDR3 is CASSWETRLFSEQFF. The CDR3 region has the DNA TGTGCCAGCAGTTGGGAGACTAGACTTTTTTCGGAGCAGTTCTTC. The chain has TRBV28 and TRBJ2-1; the D gene is possibly TRBD2 (6 bases). V was trimmed by 4 bases and J by 10 bases, leaving 20 bases between them. CDR3 length equals 15 residues. CDR1 is MDHEN and CDR2 is SYDVKM in the germline V gene.

The chain is built from TRBV5-1 and TRBJ1-2, with 8 bases aligning to TRBD1. Trimming at V came to 4 bases and at J to 3 bases, leaving 8 bases not matched to a gene. CDR1 and CDR2 (germline): SGHRS, YFSETQ. The CDR3 is 15 amino acids. The CDR3: CASSLGQGSYYGYTF. Written as DNA, the CDR3 is TGCGCCAGCAGCCTCGGACAGGGTTCATACTATGGCTACACCTTC.

The rearrangement uses TRBV5-6 and TRBJ1-6; 7 bases fit TRBD1. CDR3 length equals 14 residues. The trim removed 7 bases at V and 9 bases at J, leaving 10 bases unmatched. Germline V lookup: CDR1 SGHDT, CDR2 YYEEEE. The CDR3 region is CASQTGRTGSPLHF. The CDR3 region has the DNA TGTGCCAGCCAGACAGGGAGGACGGGTTCACCCCTCCACTTT.

V usage is TRBV7-8 and J usage is TRBJ2-7; 8 nucleotides align to TRBD2. The CDR3 runs to 15 residues. Germline V CDR1 and CDR2: SGHVS, FQNEAQ. V trimming: 5 bases; J trimming: 7 bases; junction bases outside the gene matches: 13. DNA of the CDR3: TGTGCCAGCAGCGCCCACCCGGGAGGGCCTGGGGAGCAGTACTTC. Translating it yields CASSAHPGGPGEQYF. Full variable domain (remainder filled in from reference TRBV7-8 and TRBJ2-7): GAGVSQSPRYKVAKRGQDVALRCDPISGHVSLFWYQQALGQGPEFLTYFQNEAQLDKSGLPSDRFFAERPEGSVSTLKIQRTQQEDSAVYLCASSAHPGGPGEQYFGPGTRLTVT.

V is TRBV29-1 and J is TRBJ2-7; D possibly corresponds to TRBD1 (5 bases). The length of the CDR3 is 13 residues. Looked up from germline, CDR1 is SQVTM and CDR2 is ANQGSEA. The germline V and J ends were trimmed by 3 bases and 1 base, with 10 bases remaining between them. This chain's CDR3 is CSVDRDSSYEQYF. CDR3 nucleotides: TGCAGCGTTGACAGGGATTCGTCCTACGAGCAGTACTTC.

V and J are TRBV23-1 and TRBJ2-2; D is perhaps TRBD2 (7 bases). TRBV23-1 carries the ORF label, with uncertain function. The CDR3 is made up of 17 amino acids. Trimming took off 0 bases at V and 6 bases at J, with 17 bases between the two ends. CDR3 sequence: CASSQSGGGAGAGELFF. CDR3 sequence (DNA): TGCGCCAGCAGTCAATCAGGTGGGGGGGCCGGTGCCGGGGAGCTGTTTTTT.

The chain uses TRBV13 and TRBJ2-7; a possible D gene is TRBD1 (6 bases). The V gene's germline CDR1 is PRHDT and CDR2 FYEKMQ (reference sequence). Trimming left V 5 bases short and J 4 bases short, with 12 bases between. CDR3 size: 13 residues. The CDR3 DNA is TGTGCCAGCAGCCCAGGGGCGGGTTACGAGCAGTACTTC. Translation: CASSPGAGYEQYF.

The rearrangement links TRBV2 to TRBJ2-6, with D unclear. Germline V gives CDR1 SNHLY, CDR2 FYNNEI. Trimming stripped 6 bases from V and 0 bases from J, with 12 bases between. The CDR3 is 16 residues long. DNA of the CDR3: TGTGCCAGCAGGGGCTCACAACTCTCTGGGGCCAACGTCCTGACTTTC. Amino acid sequence: CASRGSQLSGANVLTF.

V gene TRBV5-1 combines with J gene TRBJ2-1; 10 bases fit TRBD2. After removal of 3 bases from V and 7 bases from J, the junction contained 10 bases not matched to a gene. Per the germline V gene, CDR1 is SGHRS and CDR2 is YFSETQ. The CDR3 runs 16 residues. CDR3 sequence: CASSSRAGGRVNEQFF. CDR3 DNA: TGCGCCAGCAGCTCCAGAGCGGGAGGGAGGGTAAATGAGCAGTTCTTC.

The V gene is TRBV2, the J gene TRBJ2-7, with D unresolved. CDR1 and CDR2 from the germline V gene are SNHLY and FYNNEI. Trimming left V 6 bases short and J 1 base short, with 7 bases between. The CDR3 totals 12 residues. The CDR3: CASSYRSYEQYF. The CDR3 DNA sequence: TGTGCCAGCAGCTACCGGTCCTACGAGCAGTACTTC. The full variable domain, completed using reference TRBV2 and TRBJ2-7, is EPEVTQTPSHQVTQMGQEVILRCVPISNHLYFYWYRQILGQKVEFLVSFYNNEISEKSEIFDDQFSVERPDGSNFTLKIRSTKLEDSAMYFCASSYRSYEQYFGPGTRLTVT.

The CDR3 protein is CASSHLAGRGWPLNEQFF. CDR3 nucleotide sequence: TGTGCCAGCAGCCACCTAGCGGGAAGGGGATGGCCGCTCAATGAGCAGTTCTTC. This sequence joins TRBV27 and TRBJ2-1; 9 nucleotides agree with TRBD2. The length of the CDR3 is 18 residues. Germline lookup yields CDR1 MNHEY and CDR2 SMNVEV (reference sequence). V was clipped by 6 bases and J by 6 bases; unmatched bases: 18.

The rearrangement joins TRBV6-5 to TRBJ2-1; no clear D gene. V lost 4 bases to trimming and J lost 8 bases, with 12 bases between them. This CDR3 has 13 residues. CDR1 MNHEY and CDR2 SVGAGI come from the germline V gene. Here the CDR3 DNA reads TGTGCCAGCAGTTTCTACAGTCCCGATGAGCAGTTCTTC. This translates into CASSFYSPDEQFF.

The CDR3 is CASSLGDSAYEQYF. DNA of the CDR3: TGTGCCAGCAGTTTGGGTGACAGCGCCTACGAGCAGTACTTC. This chain joins TRBV27 and TRBJ2-7, with D perhaps matching TRBD1 (5 bases). Deletions cut 3 bases from V and 2 bases from J, with 11 bases between. CDR3 length: 14 amino acids. Germline assignment: CDR1 MNHEY and CDR2 SMNVEV (reference sequence).

The CDR3 DNA reads TGTGCCAGCAGGATGGGGGGTCCCCTCTACGAGCAGTACTTC. It translates to CASRMGGPLYEQYF. This chain uses TRBV6-1 with TRBJ2-7; possibly TRBD2 for D (6 bases). V lost 6 bases, J lost 3 bases, and 15 bases lay in between. The CDR3 totals 14 residues. Germline CDR1 is MNHNS and CDR2 is SASEGT.

In this sample, this clone turned up a few times. The rearrangement joins TRBV19 to TRBJ2-7; perhaps TRBD2 as D (6 bases). CDR3 size: 11 residues. Per the germline V gene, CDR1 is LNHDA and CDR2 is SQIVND (reference sequence). The germline V and J ends were trimmed by 7 bases and 6 bases, with 10 bases remaining between them. CDR3 bases: TGTGCCAGTATAGGAGGGTCCGAGCAGTACTTC. It codes for CASIGGSEQYF.

The chain recombines TRBV7-2 with TRBJ1-1; 7 bases match TRBD1. Germline values: CDR1 SGHTA, CDR2 FQGNSA. This CDR3 spans 14 amino acids. After removal of 7 bases from V and 1 base from J, the junction contained 6 bases not matched to a gene. CDR3 nucleotide sequence: TGTGCCAGCACCGGCTGGGACAGGAACACTGAAGCTTTCTTT. As protein: CASTGWDRNTEAFF.

About this clone: One junction end does not reproduce the germline sequence, and a read error may be involved. The chain employs TRBV7-7 and TRBJ1-1; the D gene is possibly TRBD1 (5 bases). The CDR3 has 13 residues. Germline CDR1 reads SSHAT; CDR2 reads FNYEAQ (reference sequence). The CDR3 loop reads CASSLRQYTEAFF. The CDR3 DNA follows: TGTGCTAGCAGCTTAAGACAGTACACTGAAGCTTTCTTT.

V gene TRBV25-1 combines with J gene TRBJ2-6, with 9 bases lining up with TRBD1. Trimming cost V 4 bases and J 0 bases; bases outside gene matches: 7. Germline CDR1 is MGHDK and CDR2 is SYGVNS. The CDR3 is made up of 18 amino acids. CDR3 DNA sequence: TGTGCCAGCAGTGGATGGGACAGGGCGAGCTCTGGGGCCAACGTCCTGACTTTC. This gives the protein CASSGWDRASSGANVLTF.

The chain carries TRBV5-1 and TRBJ1-2; D remains unclear. Germline-derived CDR1 and CDR2 are SGHRS and YFSETQ. The CDR3 extends over 14 amino acids. The V and J ends lost 3 bases and 7 bases respectively, with 16 bases between them. CDR3 nucleotide sequence: TGCGCCAGCAGCTCGACTACAGTGGGAAGTGGCTACACCTTC. As protein: CASSSTTVGSGYTF.

V is TRBV5-1 and J is TRBJ1-1; D remains unclear. V lost 0 bases, J lost 1 base, and 7 bases lay in between. Germline CDR1 and CDR2: SGHRS and YFSETQ. This CDR3 contains 14 residues. The CDR3: CASSLEQTNTEAFF. The CDR3 DNA is TGCGCCAGCAGCTTGGAACAGACGAACACTGAAGCTTTCTTT. Filled out from reference TRBV5-1 and TRBJ1-1, the complete variable domain reads KAGVTQTPRYLIKTRGQQVTLSCSPISGHRSVSWYQQTPGQGLQFLFEYFSETQRNKGNFPGRFSGRQFSNSRSEMNVSTLELGDSALYLCASSLEQTNTEAFFGQGTRLTVV.

This chain links TRBV27 with TRBJ2-1, with 14 bases lining up with TRBD2. J gave up 4 bases and V 3 bases, and 2 bases lay outside the gene matches. The CDR3 runs 16 residues. From germline, CDR1 is MNHEY and CDR2 SMNVEV (reference sequence). The CDR3 sequence is CASSLTSGRVYNEQFF. CDR3 in DNA: TGTGCCAGCAGTTTGACTAGCGGGAGGGTATACAATGAGCAGTTCTTC.

This chain connects TRBV11-2 to TRBJ1-2; D is unresolved. The CDR3 consists of 12 residues. V was shortened by 3 bases and J by 7 bases, with 9 bases between the two germline ends. Germline lookup yields CDR1 SGHAT and CDR2 FQNNGV. The CDR3 loop is CASSFSFSGYTF. The CDR3 DNA is TGTGCCAGCAGCTTTTCCTTTTCTGGCTACACCTTC.